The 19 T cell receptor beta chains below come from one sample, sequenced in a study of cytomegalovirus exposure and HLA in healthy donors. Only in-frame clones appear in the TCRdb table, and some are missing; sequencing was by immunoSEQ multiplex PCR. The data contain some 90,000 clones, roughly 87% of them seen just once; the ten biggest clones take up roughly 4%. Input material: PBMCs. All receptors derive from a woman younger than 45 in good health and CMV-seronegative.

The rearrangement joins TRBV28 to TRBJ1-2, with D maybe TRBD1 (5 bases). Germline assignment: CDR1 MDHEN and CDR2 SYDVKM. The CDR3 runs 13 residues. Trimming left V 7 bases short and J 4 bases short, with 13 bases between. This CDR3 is CASMAGLVYGYTF. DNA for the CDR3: TGTGCCAGCATGGCAGGGCTCGTCTATGGCTACACCTTC.

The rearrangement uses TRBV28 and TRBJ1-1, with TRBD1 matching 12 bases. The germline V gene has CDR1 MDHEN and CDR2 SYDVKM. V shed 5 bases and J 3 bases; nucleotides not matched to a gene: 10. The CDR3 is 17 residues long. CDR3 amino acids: CASSPSRDRGLHTEAFF. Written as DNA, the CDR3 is TGTGCCAGCAGTCCTTCCCGGGACAGGGGGCTTCACACTGAAGCTTTCTTT.

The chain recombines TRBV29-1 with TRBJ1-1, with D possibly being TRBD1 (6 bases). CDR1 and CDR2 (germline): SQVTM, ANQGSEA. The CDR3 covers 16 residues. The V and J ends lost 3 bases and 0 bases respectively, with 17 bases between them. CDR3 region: CSVDFKGVGVNTEAFF. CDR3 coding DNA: TGCAGCGTTGATTTTAAGGGGGTCGGGGTGAACACTGAAGCTTTCTTT.

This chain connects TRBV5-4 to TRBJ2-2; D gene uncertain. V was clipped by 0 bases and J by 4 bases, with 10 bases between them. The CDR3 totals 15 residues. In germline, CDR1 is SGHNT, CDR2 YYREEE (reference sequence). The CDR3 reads CASSLEQRPTGELFF. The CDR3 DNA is TGTGCCAGCAGCTTGGAACAGAGACCCACCGGGGAGCTGTTTTTT.

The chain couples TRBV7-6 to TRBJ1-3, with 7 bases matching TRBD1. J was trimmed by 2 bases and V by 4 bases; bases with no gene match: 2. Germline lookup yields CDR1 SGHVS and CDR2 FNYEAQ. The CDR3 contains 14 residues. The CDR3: CASSWDSTGNTIYF. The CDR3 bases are TGTGCCAGCAGCTGGGACAGCACTGGAAACACCATATATTTT.

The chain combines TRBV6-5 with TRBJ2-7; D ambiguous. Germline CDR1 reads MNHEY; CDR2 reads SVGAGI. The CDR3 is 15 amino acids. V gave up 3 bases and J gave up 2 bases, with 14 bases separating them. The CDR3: CASSYRLGHTYEQYF. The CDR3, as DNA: TGTGCCAGCAGTTATAGGCTAGGCCATACCTACGAGCAGTACTTC.

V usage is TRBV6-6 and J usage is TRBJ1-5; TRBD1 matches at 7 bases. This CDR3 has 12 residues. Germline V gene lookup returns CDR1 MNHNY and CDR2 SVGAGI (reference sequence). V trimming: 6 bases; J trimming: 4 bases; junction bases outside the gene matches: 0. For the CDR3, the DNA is TGTGCCAGCAGGACAGGGAATCAGCCCCAGCATTTT. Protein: CASRTGNQPQHF.

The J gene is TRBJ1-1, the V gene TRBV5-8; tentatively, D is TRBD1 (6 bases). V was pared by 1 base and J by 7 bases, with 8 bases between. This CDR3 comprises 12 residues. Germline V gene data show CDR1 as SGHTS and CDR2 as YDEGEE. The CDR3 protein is CASSLQGIEAFF. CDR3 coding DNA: TGTGCCAGCAGCTTGCAGGGGATTGAAGCTTTCTTT.

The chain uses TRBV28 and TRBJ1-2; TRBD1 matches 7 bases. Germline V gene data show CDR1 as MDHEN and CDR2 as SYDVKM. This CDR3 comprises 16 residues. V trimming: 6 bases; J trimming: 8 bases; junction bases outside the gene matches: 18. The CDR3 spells CASSLPREGAGEGYTF. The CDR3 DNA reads TGTGCCAGCAGCCTCCCGCGGGAGGGGGCGGGGGAAGGCTACACCTTC.

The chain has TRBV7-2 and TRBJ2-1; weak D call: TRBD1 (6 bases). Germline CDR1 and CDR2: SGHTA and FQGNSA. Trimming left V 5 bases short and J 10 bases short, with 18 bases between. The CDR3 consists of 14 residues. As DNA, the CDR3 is TGTGCCAGCAGCCAGGGGAGCGGTCATAGGGAGCAGTTCTTC. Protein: CASSQGSGHREQFF. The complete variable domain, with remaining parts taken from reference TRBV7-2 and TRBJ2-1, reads GAGVSQSPSNKVTEKGKDVELRCDPISGHTALYWYRQSLGQGLEFLIYFQGNSAPDKSGLPSDRFSAERTGGSVSTLTIQRTQQEDSAVYLCASSQGSGHREQFFGPGTRLTVL.

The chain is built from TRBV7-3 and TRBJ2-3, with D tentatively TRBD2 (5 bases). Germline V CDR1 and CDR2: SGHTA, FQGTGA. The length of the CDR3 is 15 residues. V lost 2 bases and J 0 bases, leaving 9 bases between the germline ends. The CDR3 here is CASSLYGDSTDTQYF. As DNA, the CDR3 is TGTGCCAGCAGCTTATACGGGGATAGCACAGATACGCAGTATTTT. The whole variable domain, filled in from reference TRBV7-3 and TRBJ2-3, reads GAGVSQTPSNKVTEKGKYVELRCDPISGHTALYWYRQSLGQGPEFLIYFQGTGAADDSGLPNDRFFAVRPEGSVSTLKIQRTERGDSAVYLCASSLYGDSTDTQYFGPGTRLTVL.

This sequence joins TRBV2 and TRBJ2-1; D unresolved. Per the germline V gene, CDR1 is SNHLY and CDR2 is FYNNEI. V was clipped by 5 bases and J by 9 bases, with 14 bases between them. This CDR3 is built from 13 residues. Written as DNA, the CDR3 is TGTGCCAGCAGTCCCCCGGGTTTCGGTGAGCAGTTCTTC. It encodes CASSPPGFGEQFF.

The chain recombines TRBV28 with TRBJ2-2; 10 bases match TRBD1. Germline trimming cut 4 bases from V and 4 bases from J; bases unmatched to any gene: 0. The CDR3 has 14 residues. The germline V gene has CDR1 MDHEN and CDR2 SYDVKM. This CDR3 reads CASSWTGGTGELFF. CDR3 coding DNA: TGTGCCAGCAGTTGGACAGGGGGCACCGGGGAGCTGTTTTTT.

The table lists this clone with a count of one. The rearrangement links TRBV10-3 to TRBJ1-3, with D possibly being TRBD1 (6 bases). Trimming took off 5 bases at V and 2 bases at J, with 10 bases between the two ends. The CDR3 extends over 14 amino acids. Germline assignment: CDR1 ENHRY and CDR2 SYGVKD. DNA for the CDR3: TGTGCCATCAGTCGAGGGGGAGCTGGAAACACCATATATTTT. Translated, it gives CAISRGGAGNTIYF.

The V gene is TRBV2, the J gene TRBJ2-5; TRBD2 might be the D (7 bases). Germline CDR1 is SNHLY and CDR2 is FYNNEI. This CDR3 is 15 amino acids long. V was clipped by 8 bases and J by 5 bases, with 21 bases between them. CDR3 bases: TGTGCCAGCTCACTTACTGGGGGGGCCCGGGAGACCCAGTACTTC. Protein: CASSLTGGARETQYF.

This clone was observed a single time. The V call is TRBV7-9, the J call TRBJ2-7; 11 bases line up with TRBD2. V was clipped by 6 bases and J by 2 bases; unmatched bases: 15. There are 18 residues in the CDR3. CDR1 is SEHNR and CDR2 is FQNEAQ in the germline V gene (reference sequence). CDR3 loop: CASSLGRLAGLTTYEQYF. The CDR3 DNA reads TGTGCCAGCAGTCTGGGGAGACTAGCGGGGCTTACCACCTACGAGCAGTACTTC.

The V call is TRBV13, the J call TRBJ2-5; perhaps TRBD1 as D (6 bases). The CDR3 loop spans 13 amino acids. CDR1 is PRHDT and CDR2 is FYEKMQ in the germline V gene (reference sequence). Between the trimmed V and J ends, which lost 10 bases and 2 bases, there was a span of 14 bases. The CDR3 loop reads CATTGGGQETQYF. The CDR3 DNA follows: TGTGCCACGACAGGCGGCGGACAAGAGACCCAGTACTTC.

CDR3 in amino acids: CATSFTSEQYF. For the CDR3, the DNA is TGTGCCACCTCGTTTACTAGCGAGCAGTACTTC. V gene TRBV28 combines with J gene TRBJ2-7; TRBD2 is a possible D gene (5 bases). The CDR3 consists of 11 residues. Germline V gene sequence: CDR1 MDHEN, CDR2 SYDVKM. Trimming pared 10 bases from V and 6 bases from J, leaving 13 bases between.

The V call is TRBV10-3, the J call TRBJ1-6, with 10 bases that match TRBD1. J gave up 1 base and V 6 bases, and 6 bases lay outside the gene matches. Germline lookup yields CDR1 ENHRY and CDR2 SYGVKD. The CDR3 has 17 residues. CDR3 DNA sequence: TGTGCCATCAGGGACAGGGGGTTTGGGTCCTATAATTCACCCCTCCACTTT. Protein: CAIRDRGFGSYNSPLHF.